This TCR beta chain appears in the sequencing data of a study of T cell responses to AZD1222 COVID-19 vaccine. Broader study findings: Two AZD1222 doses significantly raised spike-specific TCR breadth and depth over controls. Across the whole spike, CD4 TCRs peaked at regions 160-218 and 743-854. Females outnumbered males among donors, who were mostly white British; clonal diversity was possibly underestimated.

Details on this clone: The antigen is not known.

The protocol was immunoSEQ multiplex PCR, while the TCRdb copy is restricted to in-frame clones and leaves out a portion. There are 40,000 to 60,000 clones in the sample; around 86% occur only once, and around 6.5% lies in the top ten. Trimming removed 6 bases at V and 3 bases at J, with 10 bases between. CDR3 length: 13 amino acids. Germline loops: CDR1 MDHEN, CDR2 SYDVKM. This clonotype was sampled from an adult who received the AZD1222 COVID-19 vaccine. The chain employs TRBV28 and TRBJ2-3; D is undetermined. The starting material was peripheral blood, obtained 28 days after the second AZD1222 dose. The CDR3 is CASRTQGTDTQYF. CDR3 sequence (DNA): TGTGCCAGCAGGACCCAAGGTACAGATACGCAGTATTTT.